This T cell receptor (beta chain) comes out of a study of T cell repertoires in cytomegalovirus infection. As for the study in general: Public TCR beta signatures were indicative of both CMV infection and a matching HLA type. Findings and limits, study-wide: CMV-specific TCR beta clonotypes restricted by HLA-C dominated the ex vivo response. Accumulated public TCR beta family frequency recognized individuals carrying CMV together with the relevant HLA.

This clonotype was seen a few times. Its specificity is not known. TCRdb ran MiXCR on the reads and lists one entry per CDR3 protein. The profile shows 90,000 to 130,000 distinct CDR3 sequences, over 9% of them singletons. V lost 4 bases and J lost 4; bases outside the gene matches: 9. The CDR3 covers 16 residues. Germline CDR1 reads SGHAT; CDR2 reads FQNNGV. The sequencing sample was made of PBMCs, sequenced either directly or after in vitro stimulation (not recorded which). This rearrangement joins TRBV11-2 to TRBJ2-3; 9 positions match TRBD1. This sequence originates from a human donor in good health (CMV status not recorded). Some clones in this sample may be carry-over from other donors' samples. Written as DNA, the CDR3 is TGTGCCAGCAGCTCCCTGGGGACAGGGAAGGCAGATACGCAGTATTTT. Its translation is CASSSLGTGKADTQYF.